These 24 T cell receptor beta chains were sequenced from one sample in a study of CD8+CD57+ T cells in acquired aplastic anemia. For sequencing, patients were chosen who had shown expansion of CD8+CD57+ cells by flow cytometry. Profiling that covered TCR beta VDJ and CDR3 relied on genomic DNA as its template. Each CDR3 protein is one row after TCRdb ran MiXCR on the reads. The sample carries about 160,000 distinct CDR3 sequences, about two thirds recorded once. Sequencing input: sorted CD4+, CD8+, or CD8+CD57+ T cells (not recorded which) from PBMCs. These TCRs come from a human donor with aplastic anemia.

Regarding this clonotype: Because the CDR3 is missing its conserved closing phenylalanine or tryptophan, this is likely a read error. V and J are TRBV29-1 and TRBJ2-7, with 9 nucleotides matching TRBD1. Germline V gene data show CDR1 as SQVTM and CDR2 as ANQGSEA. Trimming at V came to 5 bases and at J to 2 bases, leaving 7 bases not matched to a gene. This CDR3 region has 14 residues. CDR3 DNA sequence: TGCAGCGTTAACTCGGGACAGGGCCCCTACGAGCAGTACTCC. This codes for CSVNSGQGPYEQYS.

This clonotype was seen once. The CDR3 loop reads CASSLGRQYSYEQYF. CDR3 coding DNA: TGTGCCAGCAGCTTAGGGAGACAGTATTCCTACGAGCAGTACTTC. This chain links TRBV7-2 with TRBJ2-7; the D gene is possibly TRBD1 (5 bases). V was pared by 1 base and J by 1 base, with 11 bases between. Germline lookup yields CDR1 SGHTA and CDR2 FQGNSA. The CDR3 sequence is 15 residues long.

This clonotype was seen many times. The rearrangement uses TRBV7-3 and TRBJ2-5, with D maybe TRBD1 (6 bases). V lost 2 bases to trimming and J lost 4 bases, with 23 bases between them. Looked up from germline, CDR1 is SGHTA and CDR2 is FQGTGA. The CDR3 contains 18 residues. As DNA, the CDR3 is TGTGCCAGCAGCTTATCTAGTCGACCGCCGGGACAACGAGAGACCCAGTACTTC. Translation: CASSLSSRPPGQRETQYF.

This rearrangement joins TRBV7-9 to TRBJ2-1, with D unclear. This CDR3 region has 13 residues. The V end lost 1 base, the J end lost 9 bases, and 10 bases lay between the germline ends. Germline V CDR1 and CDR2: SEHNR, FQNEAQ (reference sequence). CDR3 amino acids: CASSLGLQTEQFF. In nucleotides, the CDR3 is TGTGCCAGCAGCTTAGGTTTACAGACTGAGCAGTTCTTC.

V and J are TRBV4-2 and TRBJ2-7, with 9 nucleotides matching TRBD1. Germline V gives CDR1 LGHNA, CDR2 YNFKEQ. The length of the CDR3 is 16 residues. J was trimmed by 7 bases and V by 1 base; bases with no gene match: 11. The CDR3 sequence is CASSQGKLQGAGEQYF. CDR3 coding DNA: TGTGCCAGCAGCCAAGGGAAATTACAGGGGGCGGGGGAGCAGTACTTC.

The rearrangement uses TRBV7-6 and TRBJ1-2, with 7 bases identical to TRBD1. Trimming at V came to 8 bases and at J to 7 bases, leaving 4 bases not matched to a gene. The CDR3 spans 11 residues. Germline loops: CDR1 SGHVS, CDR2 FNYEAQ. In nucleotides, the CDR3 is TGTGCCAGCGGTCAGGGGGGTGGCTACACCTTC. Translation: CASGQGGGYTF.

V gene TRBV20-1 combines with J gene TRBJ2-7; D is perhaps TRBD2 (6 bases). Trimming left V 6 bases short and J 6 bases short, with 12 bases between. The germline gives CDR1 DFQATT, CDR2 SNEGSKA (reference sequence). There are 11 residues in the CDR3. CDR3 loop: CSAPTSGEQYF. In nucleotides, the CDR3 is TGCAGTGCCCCGACTAGTGGCGAGCAGTACTTC.

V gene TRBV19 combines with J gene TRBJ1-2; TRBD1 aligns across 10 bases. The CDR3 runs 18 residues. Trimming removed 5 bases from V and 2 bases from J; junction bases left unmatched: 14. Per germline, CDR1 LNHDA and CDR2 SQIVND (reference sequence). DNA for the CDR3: TGTGCCAGTAGTCCGCTCGCTCCCTCGGACAGGGGGAACTATGGCTACACCTTC. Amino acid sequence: CASSPLAPSDRGNYGYTF.

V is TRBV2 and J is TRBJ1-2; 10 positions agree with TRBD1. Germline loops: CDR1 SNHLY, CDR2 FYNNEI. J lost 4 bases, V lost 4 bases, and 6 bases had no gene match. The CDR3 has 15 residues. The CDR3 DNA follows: TGTGCCAGCAGTGTTCCGACAGGGGGCTTCTATGGCTACACCTTC. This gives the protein CASSVPTGGFYGYTF.

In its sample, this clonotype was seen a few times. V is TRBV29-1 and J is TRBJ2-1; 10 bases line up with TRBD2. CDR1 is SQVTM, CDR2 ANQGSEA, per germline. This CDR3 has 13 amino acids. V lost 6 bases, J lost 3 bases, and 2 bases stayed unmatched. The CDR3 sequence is CSVSGRGYNEQFF. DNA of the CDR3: TGCAGCGTGAGCGGGAGGGGCTACAATGAGCAGTTCTTC.

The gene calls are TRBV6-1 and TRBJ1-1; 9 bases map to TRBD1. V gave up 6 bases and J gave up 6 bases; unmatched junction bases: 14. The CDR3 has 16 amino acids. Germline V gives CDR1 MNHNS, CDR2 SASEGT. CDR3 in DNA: TGTGCCAGCAGAATCGCTCTAACAGGGGGCAACGCTGAAGCTTTCTTT. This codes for CASRIALTGGNAEAFF.

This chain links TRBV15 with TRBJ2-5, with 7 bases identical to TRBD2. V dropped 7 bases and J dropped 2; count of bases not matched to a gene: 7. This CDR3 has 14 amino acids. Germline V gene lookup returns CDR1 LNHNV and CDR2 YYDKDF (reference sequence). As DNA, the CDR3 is TGTGCCACCACCCTGGGCGGGGGACAAGAGACCCAGTACTTC. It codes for CATTLGGGQETQYF.

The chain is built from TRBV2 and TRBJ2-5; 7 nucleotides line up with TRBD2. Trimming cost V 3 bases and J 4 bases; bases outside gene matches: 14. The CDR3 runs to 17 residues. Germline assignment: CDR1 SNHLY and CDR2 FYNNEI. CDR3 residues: CASSDLGGFRSGETQYF. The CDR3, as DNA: TGTGCCAGCAGTGATCTGGGGGGGTTTAGAAGCGGAGAGACCCAGTACTTC.

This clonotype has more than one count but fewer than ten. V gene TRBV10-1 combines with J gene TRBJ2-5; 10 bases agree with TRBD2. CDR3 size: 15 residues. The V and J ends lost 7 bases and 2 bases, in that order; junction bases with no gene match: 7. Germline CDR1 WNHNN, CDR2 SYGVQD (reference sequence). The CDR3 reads CASTPSTSGQETQYF. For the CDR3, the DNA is TGCGCCAGCACCCCCTCGACTAGCGGGCAAGAGACCCAGTACTTC.

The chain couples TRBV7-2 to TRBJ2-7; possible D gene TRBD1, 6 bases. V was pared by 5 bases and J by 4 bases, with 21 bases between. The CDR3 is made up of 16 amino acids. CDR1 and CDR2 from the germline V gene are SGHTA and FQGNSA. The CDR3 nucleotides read TGTGCCAGCAGCCCCCAGACAGGCCTCCTCTCTTACGAGCAGTACTTC. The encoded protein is CASSPQTGLLSYEQYF.

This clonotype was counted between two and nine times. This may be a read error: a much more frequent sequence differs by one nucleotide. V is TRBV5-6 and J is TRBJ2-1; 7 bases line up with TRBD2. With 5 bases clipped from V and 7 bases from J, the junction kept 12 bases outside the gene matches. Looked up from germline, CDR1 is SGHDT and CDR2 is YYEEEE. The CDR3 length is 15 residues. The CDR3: CASSLTTGLVNEQFF. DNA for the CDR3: TGTGCCAGCAGTTTAACAACAGGACTAGTGAATGAGCAGTTCTTC.

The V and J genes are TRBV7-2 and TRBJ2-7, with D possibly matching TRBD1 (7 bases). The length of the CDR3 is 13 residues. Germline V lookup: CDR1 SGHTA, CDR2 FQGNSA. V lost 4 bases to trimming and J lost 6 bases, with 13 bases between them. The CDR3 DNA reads TGTGCCAGCAGCTCAGGGGGGTCGGGCGAGCAGTACTTC. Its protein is CASSSGGSGEQYF.

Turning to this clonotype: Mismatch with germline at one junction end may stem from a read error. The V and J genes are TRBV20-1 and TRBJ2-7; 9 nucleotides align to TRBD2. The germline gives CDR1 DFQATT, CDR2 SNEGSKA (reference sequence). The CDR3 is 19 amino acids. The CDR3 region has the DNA TGCAGTTCTAGAGATTCGGTGGCTAGCGGGGTGATAACATCCTACGAGCAGTACTTC. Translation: CSSRDSVASGVITSYEQYF.

CDR3 sequence (DNA): TGTGCCAGCAGCTCAAGGACACGGAACACCGGGGAGCTGTTTTTT. Residues: CASSSRTRNTGELFF. The rearrangement joins TRBV19 to TRBJ2-2; a weak D match, TRBD1 (5 bases). The CDR3 contains 15 residues. Trimming shortened V by 9 bases and J by 1 base, and 15 bases separated the two germline ends. In germline, CDR1 is LNHDA, CDR2 SQIVND (reference sequence).

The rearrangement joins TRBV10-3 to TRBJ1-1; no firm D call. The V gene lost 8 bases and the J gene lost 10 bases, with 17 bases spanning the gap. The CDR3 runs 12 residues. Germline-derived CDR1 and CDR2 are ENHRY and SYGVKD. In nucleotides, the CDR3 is TGTGCCATCGAGGCGGGAGGAGAGGGAGCTTTCTTT. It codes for CAIEAGGEGAFF.

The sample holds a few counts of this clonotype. The CDR3 region is CASSLGGFQETQYF. CDR3 in DNA: TGTGCCAGCAGCTTAGGAGGGTTCCAAGAGACCCAGTACTTC. This sequence joins TRBV7-9 and TRBJ2-5; TRBD2 might be the D (5 bases). V shed 1 base and J shed 1 base, with 7 bases lying between them. The CDR3 runs 14 residues. Germline lookup yields CDR1 SEHNR and CDR2 FQNEAQ (reference sequence).

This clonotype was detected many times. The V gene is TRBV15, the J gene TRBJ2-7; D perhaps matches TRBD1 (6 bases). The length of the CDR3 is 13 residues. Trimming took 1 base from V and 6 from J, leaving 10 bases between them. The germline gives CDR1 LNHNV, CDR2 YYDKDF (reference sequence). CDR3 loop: CATSRGTVREQYF. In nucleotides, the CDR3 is TGTGCCACCAGCAGAGGGACAGTACGCGAGCAGTACTTC.

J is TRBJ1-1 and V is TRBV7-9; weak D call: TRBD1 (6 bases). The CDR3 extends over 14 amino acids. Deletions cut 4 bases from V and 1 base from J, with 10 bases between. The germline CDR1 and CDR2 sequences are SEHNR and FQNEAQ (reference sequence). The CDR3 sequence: CASSSYRENTEAFF. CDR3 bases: TGTGCCAGCAGCTCCTACAGGGAGAACACTGAAGCTTTCTTT.

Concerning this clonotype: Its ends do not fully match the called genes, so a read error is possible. The CDR3 DNA follows: TGCGCCAGCAGCTTAGGCGGCGAGGCATACAATGAGCAGTTCTTC. Translating gives CASSLGGEAYNEQFF. The rearrangement joins TRBV7-2 to TRBJ2-1, with D unresolved. CDR3 size: 15 residues. CDR1 is SGHTA, CDR2 FQGNSA, per germline.